A selection of T cell receptor beta chains follows, all from one sample in a study of cytomegalovirus exposure and HLA in healthy donors. The assay was immunoSEQ multiplex PCR, and TCRdb's table has in-frame clones only and misses some. The repertoire holds more than 95,000 clones, 81% seen once, with 3% to 5% in the top ten. Sequences were obtained from PBMCs. These receptors were taken from a woman in her thirties in good health and CMV-seronegative. The CDR3 runs from the conserved cysteine through the conserved F or W. The D gene is left open where the match is weak. Clone size is not always given. Where it is, it says once, few, many or a class for expanded clones.

CDR3 DNA	CDR3 protein	clone size	D gene	V gene	J gene
TGTGCCAGTAGTATAGGGGGGGACAGGTTAAGGACCGGGGAGCTGTTTTTT	CASSIGGDRLRTGELFF	.	TRBD1	TRBV19	TRBJ2-2
TGTGCCAGCAGCAAGGAGAGACAGGGGGGAGAGACCCAGTACTTC	CASSKERQGGETQYF	.	.	TRBV21-1	TRBJ2-5
TGTGCCAGCAGCTCGACTAGCGGGAGCCACGAGCAGTACTTC	CASSSTSGSHEQYF	.	TRBD2	TRBV13	TRBJ2-7
TGTGCCAGCACCTTAGGTTGGGGCGCGAACACCGGGGAGCTGTTTTTT	CASTLGWGANTGELFF	once	.	TRBV11-2	TRBJ2-2
TGTGCCAGCAGCGTAGATTTCCTAGCGGGTCCCTACGAGCAGTACTTC	CASSVDFLAGPYEQYF	.	TRBD2	TRBV9	TRBJ2-7
TGTGCCAGCAGAATCTGGGGACAGGGGGACTATGGCTACACCTTC	CASRIWGQGDYGYTF	.	TRBD1	TRBV28	TRBJ1-2
TGTGCCTGGGAAGGGACAGGGGGTTCCCAAGAGACCCAGTACTTC	CAWEGTGGSQETQYF	.	TRBD1	TRBV30	TRBJ2-5
TGTGCCAGCAAAGTGGGCAGGGAGACCCAGTACTTC	CASKVGRETQYF	.	.	TRBV28	TRBJ2-5
TGTGCCAGCAGTTATAGCGGAGGGAGCTACGAGCAGTACTTC	CASSYSGGSYEQYF	.	.	TRBV28	TRBJ2-7
TGTGCCTCCCAAGACACGGGATATGAAAAACTGTTTTTT	CASQDTGYEKLFF	.	.	TRBV30	TRBJ1-4
TGTGCCAGCTCACCCTATACGACAGGGGGCTCGGGAGAGCAGTACTTC	CASSPYTTGGSGEQYF	.	TRBD1	TRBV18	TRBJ2-7
TGTGCCAGCAGCGTAGAACGGGAGGGCATGGGTGAGCAGTTCTTC	CASSVEREGMGEQFF	.	TRBD2	TRBV9	TRBJ2-1
TGTGCCAGCAGTTTAAGTGGTCAGGGGGCTTATGGCTACACCTTC	CASSLSGQGAYGYTF	.	TRBD1	TRBV27	TRBJ1-2
TGTGCCAGCAATTTCGGGGTGGAGACCCAGTACTTC	CASNFGVETQYF	.	.	TRBV2	TRBJ2-5
TGCGCCAGCAGCTTGGGGGCGGGAGTGATCTACGAGCAGTACTTC	CASSLGAGVIYEQYF	.	TRBD2	TRBV5-1	TRBJ2-7
TGTGCCAGCACCGCGGGGTTGAGGAACAATGAGCAGTTCTTC	CASTAGLRNNEQFF	.	.	TRBV6-6	TRBJ2-1
TGTGCCAGCAGCTGGACCGGGACACTCCTTGACAATGAGCAGTTCTTC	CASSWTGTLLDNEQFF	.	.	TRBV7-9	TRBJ2-1
TGTGCCAGCTCACAGGAGCGGGAGAACGAGCAGTACTTC	CASSQERENEQYF	.	TRBD2	TRBV18	TRBJ2-7
TGTGCCAGCTCCCCTGGGGGGTACGAGCAGTACTTC	CASSPGGYEQYF	.	.	TRBV18	TRBJ2-7
TGCGCCAGCAGCTTGGGGCAGTACGAGCAGTACTTC	CASSLGQYEQYF	.	.	TRBV5-1	TRBJ2-7
TGTGCCAGCAGTTCGACACATTCACCCCTCCACTTT	CASSSTHSPLHF	.	.	TRBV5-4	TRBJ1-6
TGTGCCAGTAGCCTAGCGGGAGCCTGGGGCGAGCAGTACTTC	CASSLAGAWGEQYF	.	TRBD2	TRBV19	TRBJ2-7
TGTGCCATCAAGGGGACTCAGCCTGACAATGAGCAGTTCTTC	CAIKGTQPDNEQFF	.	.	TRBV10-3	TRBJ2-1
TGCGCCAGCAGCCAAGTGGGGGGAGGAGACCCCGGGGAGCTGTTTTTT	CASSQVGGGDPGELFF	.	.	TRBV4-1	TRBJ2-2
TGTGCCAGCACCGGCCCTGCCGAAGAGTTCCGGAGGAATGAGCAGTTCTTC	CASTGPAEEFRRNEQFF	.	.	TRBV13	TRBJ2-1
TGCGCCAGCAGCTGGACTAGCGCCCAAGAGACCCAGTACTTC	CASSWTSAQETQYF	.	TRBD2	TRBV5-1	TRBJ2-5
TGTGCCAGTAGTATAGCGGGTAACACCGGGGAGCTGTTTTTT	CASSIAGNTGELFF	.	.	TRBV19	TRBJ2-2
TGCGCCAGTGGGAGGGCGAGCACTGAAGCTTTCTTT	CASGRASTEAFF	.	.	TRBV5-1	TRBJ1-1
TGTGCCAGCAGTTTTACCACAACAGGGCCTTCTTACAATGAGCAGTTCTTC	CASSFTTTGPSYNEQFF	once	.	TRBV27	TRBJ2-1
TGTGCCAGCAGTGGGGGACTAGCGGGAGAGCAGTACTTC	CASSGGLAGEQYF	.	TRBD2	TRBV28	TRBJ2-7
TGTGCCAGCAGTACAGGGTACGAGCAGTACTTC	CASSTGYEQYF	once	.	TRBV2	TRBJ2-7
TGTGCCAGCAGCCGCCCCGGGGGGAACACTGAAGCTTTCTTT	CASSRPGGNTEAFF	few	.	TRBV7-2	TRBJ1-1
TGTGCCAGCGGGGCGGGAACCTACAATGAGCAGTTCTTC	CASGAGTYNEQFF	.	.	TRBV6-6	TRBJ2-1
TGTTCCAGCAGCTCCCTACAGGGGGGGCCCCAGCATTTT	CSSSSLQGGPQHF	.	TRBD1	TRBV7-9	TRBJ1-5
TGCAGTGCTAGTCCCACGGGCGGGGCTCTCTTT	CSASPTGGALF	.	.	TRBV20-1	TRBJ1-1
TGTGCCAGCAGCTCGTTCCTTGGGGGTGCTAGCGGGAGTGGTGAGCAGTACTTC	CASSSFLGGASGSGEQYF	few	TRBD2	TRBV11-1	TRBJ2-7
TGTGCCAGCAGCTTAGCGACTGCAGATACGCAGTATTTT	CASSLATADTQYF	.	.	TRBV7-9	TRBJ2-3
TGTGCCAGCAGCCAAGCTACAGGGTATCCTGAAAAACTGTTTTTT	CASSQATGYPEKLFF	.	.	TRBV14	TRBJ1-4
TGTGCCAGCAGGGTCCCAGGGTGGCAGGGGGTCACAGATACGCAGTATTTT	CASRVPGWQGVTDTQYF	.	TRBD1	TRBV27	TRBJ2-3
TGTGCCAGCAGCCCCCCGGGACTCGGTGAGCAGTTCTTC	CASSPPGLGEQFF	once	.	TRBV14	TRBJ2-1
TGTGCCAGCAGCTTAGGAGGACAGTCCGGGCAGTACTTC	CASSLGGQSGQYF	.	.	TRBV7-2	TRBJ2-7
TGTGCCAGCAGTTTCCTACAGGGCCTCCAAGAGACCCAGTACTTC	CASSFLQGLQETQYF	.	.	TRBV27	TRBJ2-5
TGTGCCACCAGCGAGGGGACAGTGAACACCGGGGAGCTGTTTTTT	CATSEGTVNTGELFF	few	TRBD1	TRBV15	TRBJ2-2
TGTGCTAGCAGCCCCGGGGGGGGGAACACCGGGGAGCTGTTTTTT	CASSPGGGNTGELFF	.	TRBD2	TRBV7-7	TRBJ2-2
TGCGTCAGCAGCCATCCGGGCCCCGGAGGAACAGATACGCAGTATTTT	CVSSHPGPGGTDTQYF	.	.	TRBV10-1	TRBJ2-3
TGTGCCAGCAGCTTAACCTTGGGACTAGCGGCTTACAATGAGCAGTTCTTC	CASSLTLGLAAYNEQFF	.	TRBD2	TRBV7-9	TRBJ2-1
TGTGCCAGCAGCTTAGAGTGGGGCGCAAACTACGAGCAGTACTTC	CASSLEWGANYEQYF	.	.	TRBV11-2	TRBJ2-7
TGTGCCTGGAGTGTACAGGCTGGGGCGATTTACTTC	CAWSVQAGAIYF	.	.	TRBV30	TRBJ2-4
TGTGCTAATGGTTTGGTACCTCGACTAGCGGGACCCATGCCCGAGCAGTACTTC	CANGLVPRLAGPMPEQYF	.	TRBD2	TRBV12-5	TRBJ2-7
TGTGCCAGCAGGGCCCGAACTAGACACGAGCAGTACTTC	CASRARTRHEQYF	.	.	TRBV27	TRBJ2-7
TGTGCCAGCAGCTTAGGCAGGGCGGACCAAGAGACCCAGTACTTC	CASSLGRADQETQYF	.	.	TRBV11-1	TRBJ2-5
TGTGCCAGCAGCCCAGGGGGAAACTATGGCTACACCTTC	CASSPGGNYGYTF	.	TRBD1	TRBV28	TRBJ1-2
TGTGCCAGCAGTGAAGCGGGAGGGCGGAATGAGCAGTTCTTC	CASSEAGGRNEQFF	.	TRBD2	TRBV6-1	TRBJ2-1
TGTGCCTGGAGCGGACTGGGACTAGCGATAATCACAGATACGCAGTATTTT	CAWSGLGLAIITDTQYF	.	TRBD2	TRBV30	TRBJ2-3
TGCGCCAGCAGCTCAGCTTTTAGGGACTCGCTCTACACCGGGGAGCTGTTTTTT	CASSSAFRDSLYTGELFF	.	.	TRBV5-1	TRBJ2-2